This is a list of T cell receptor beta chains from one sample in a study of T-cell reconstitution after alpha-beta-depleted transplantation in children. TCRdb analysed the PCR reads with MiXCR anew, one entry per CDR3 protein. The sample lists approximately 800,000 distinct CDR3 sequences, roughly 15% occurring once. The source material was PBMCs, mostly from graft donor cells, sampled 360 days after TCRalphabeta/CD19-depleted stem cell transplant. The receptor source for this set is a male patient between 10 and 17 years old who had a stem cell transplant for acute lymphoblastic leukemia, so the T cells may come from the graft donor. Both conserved end residues are part of each CDR3. Each record gives: V gene, D gene, J gene, CDR3 protein. A D gene is named only where the DNA matches it firmly.

TRBV7-9	-	TRBJ2-1	CASSLVETSHNEQFF
TRBV5-1	-	TRBJ2-3	CASSFRRHTDTQYF
TRBV6-5	-	TRBJ2-7	CASSYPQGGEQYF
TRBV6-5	TRBD1	TRBJ1-5	CASSLRTGVLNQPQHF
TRBV27	-	TRBJ2-7	CASTESGNSYEQYF
TRBV5-6	-	TRBJ2-1	CATTNPRGGRNEQFF
TRBV7-2	TRBD1	TRBJ2-2	CASSLVPGGVTGELFF
TRBV4-1	-	TRBJ2-7	CASSPGRSRAYEQYF
TRBV9	TRBD2	TRBJ2-1	CASSVDGTNYNEQFF
TRBV7-9	-	TRBJ2-3	CASSLIDTQYF
TRBV18	-	TRBJ2-7	CASSPLWSSYEQYF
TRBV29-1	-	TRBJ2-1	CSVTGYSYNEQFF
TRBV12-3/TRBV12-4	-	TRBJ1-5	CASTSRGRGQPQHF
TRBV4-1	-	TRBJ2-7	CASSQDRGFYEQYF
TRBV2	TRBD2	TRBJ2-2	CASCLAGVYTGELFF
TRBV29-1	-	TRBJ1-2	CSVVWTPNYGYTF
TRBV7-6	-	TRBJ2-7	CASSLGNKPHF
TRBV27	-	TRBJ2-7	CASSHKSSYEQYF
TRBV5-1	TRBD1	TRBJ1-5	CASSFAQGVGPQHF
TRBV7-6	-	TRBJ2-7	CASSLGGSRAHRDYEQYF
TRBV5-1	TRBD1	TRBJ1-1	CASSGRGSNTEAFF
TRBV15	TRBD1	TRBJ2-5	CATTHSRGLETQYF
TRBV5-6	-	TRBJ2-6	CASSFYRVGANVLTF
TRBV11-2	TRBD2	TRBJ2-5	CASSFSGRWRVETQYF
TRBV14	-	TRBJ2-1	CASSQHTRNRTAGYEQFF
TRBV19	TRBD1	TRBJ1-2	CASSPGTGEYGYTF
TRBV6-2/TRBV6-3	TRBD1	TRBJ2-7	CASSYIPGQGGRSYEQYF
TRBV9	TRBD2	TRBJ2-5	CASSVGAGAETQYF
TRBV7-3	-	TRBJ2-4	CASSLYGGARDIQYF
TRBV7-2	TRBD1	TRBJ2-1	CASSRRPGQGYNEQFF
TRBV6-5	-	TRBJ1-2	CASSYGAGIYGYTF
TRBV20-1	-	TRBJ2-7	CSASTPGASYEQYF
TRBV27	-	TRBJ2-1	CASSLEVTGRDEQFF
TRBV4-1	-	TRBJ1-1	CASSQDRRRPNTEAFF
TRBV9	TRBD1	TRBJ2-3	CASSTQGAKDTQYF
TRBV5-1	-	TRBJ1-5	CASSFLGAQPQHF
TRBV6-1	TRBD1	TRBJ1-2	CASINTGGDYGYTF
TRBV7-9	TRBD1	TRBJ2-7	CASAWPGTGGREQYF
TRBV5-1	-	TRBJ2-7	CASSLDPGEMYEQYF
TRBV27	TRBD2	TRBJ2-7	CASSPQTSGRVFNEQYF
TRBV29-1	TRBD1	TRBJ2-7	CSVESRDRAYYEQYF
TRBV27	-	TRBJ2-7	CASSRGFSSYEQYF
TRBV7-6	TRBD2	TRBJ2-1	CASSARLAGEQFF
TRBV20-1	TRBD2	TRBJ2-1	CSAREGGRGEWQFF
TRBV5-1	TRBD2	TRBJ2-2	CASSLLAGGKNTGELFF
TRBV5-1	TRBD2	TRBJ2-3	CAGRLADSTDTQYF
TRBV15	-	TRBJ2-3	CATNVEGRTDTQYF
TRBV29-1	TRBD2	TRBJ2-1	CSVESLAGGPGFSYNEQFF
TRBV7-3	TRBD2	TRBJ2-4	CASSWLAGGNIQYF
TRBV5-1	-	TRBJ1-1	CASSLAGRANTEAFF
TRBV14	-	TRBJ1-1	CASSPGLGREAFF
TRBV20-1	TRBD2	TRBJ2-1	CSAPGLAGYNEQFF
TRBV29-1	TRBD1	TRBJ2-2	CSVFTGARPLRTGELFF
TRBV27	TRBD1	TRBJ2-1	CASNPDRIRYNEQFF
TRBV7-7	TRBD1	TRBJ2-3	CASSQQGATDTQYF
TRBV5-1	TRBD1	TRBJ1-5	CASSVGTGNQPQHF
TRBV12-3/TRBV12-4	-	TRBJ1-5	CASSFVSVVRVGQPQHF
TRBV24-1	-	TRBJ2-1	CATSDAGAGSPGDEQFF
TRBV14	-	TRBJ2-5	CASSQDGEAVLYQETQYF
TRBV20-1	TRBD2	TRBJ2-7	CSAARGLAGEQYF